The clone carrying this TCR beta chain is a singleton in its sample. As yet, its antigen is unknown. The data belong to a study of CD8+ T cells in alopecia areata. Study information: Patients received oral tofacitinib, 5 to 10 mg twice daily, for moderate-to-severe alopecia areata. Study results and caveats: A great number of expanded lesional clones endured in scalp and blood during tofacitinib. Scalp sample sequencing also detects resident alphabeta T cells of normal skin. For lesional scalp, especially alopecia totalis/universalis, clonality was higher than in normal scalp.

The authors extracted RNA and reverse transcribed it into cDNA as the sequencing template. TCRdb's table, derived via immunoSEQ multiplex PCR, lists solely in-frame clones and lacks some. The table records 120,000 or so clones, less than 75% of them present only once. Treatment denoted: oral pan-JAK inhibitor, 5-10 mg twice daily. The sample consisted of CD8+ T cells sorted from blood, taken at week 4, from a patient treated with tofacitinib. The clonotype comes from a human donor with alopecia areata.

Here the CDR3 reads CSVESGTIGYTF. The CDR3 bases are TGCAGCGTTGAGTCCGGGACAATCGGCTACACCTTC. V usage is TRBV29-1 and J usage is TRBJ1-2, with a weak D call TRBD1 (6 bases). Germline assignment: CDR1 SQVTM and CDR2 ANQGSEA. Trimming removed 3 bases at V and 8 bases at J, with 13 bases between. This CDR3 contains 12 residues.